This record covers a single TCR beta chain. Its recognized antigen is unknown. Per-base quality was not reported, and no clone a single base away is much larger than it. This entry comes from a study of shared T cell receptors in the human thymus (dated by TCRdb to the early 2020s). In the study overall: The study examined how self-reactive, shared T-cell receptor alpha chains are generated in the human thymus.

Libraries came from the immunoSEQ multiplex PCR assay. This immuneACCESS table, as held by TCRdb, lists in-frame sequences with V and J called but not all clones. Of the missing ones, under half trace to an unresolved V gene in checked studies; the others have no known cause. The sample data list roughly 410,000 clones, and around 95% of these were observed just once. About 0.02% of the sample comes from the top ten. The sequence was obtained from a human donor. Sequenced input: thymocytes.

CDR3 reads: CASSPPELSYEQYF. In nucleotide form, the sequence is TGTGCCAGCTCACCACCGGAACTGTCCTACGAGCAGTACTTC. The chain couples TRBV18 to TRBJ2-7, with the D gene call left open. The junction carries 7 bases between V and J, which are trimmed by 0 bases and 1 base respectively. Per the germline V gene, KGHSH is the CDR1 and LQKENI is the CDR2. Including cysteine and phenylalanine, the CDR3 has 14 amino acids. Only CDR3 DNA is held: 42 bases, read in frame from base 1.